The TCR beta chain described here comes from a study of blood T cell repertoires in COVID-19. Looking at the study overall: Samples taken during acute and convalescent COVID-19 were collected in the United States, Italy and Spain.

Clones were sequenced by immunoSEQ multiplex PCR, and TCRdb holds only the in-frame ones, with some missing. Counted here are around 200,000 clones, around 90% occurring once; the ten biggest clones make up just over 2.5%. The study recruited people aged roughly 18 to 100 years across approximately 25 US areas. In assigning cohorts, the study relied on participant-reported clinical history. Each recovered donor of Cohort 3 presented with two negative PCRs, clearance, or symptom resolution. CDR1 and CDR2 from the germline V gene are MNHEY and SMNVEV (reference sequence). V lost 7 bases and J lost 2; bases outside the gene matches: 4. This CDR3 region has 15 residues.

V usage is TRBV27 and J usage is TRBJ1-6, with 8 positions matching TRBD1. Sequenced material: PBMCs or T cells enriched from blood (not recorded which). This sequence originates from a woman aged 25 to 45 who had recovered from COVID-19. CDR3 sequence (DNA): TGTGCCAGCACCATGACAGGGGCCTATAATTCACCCCTCCACTTT. Its translation: CASTMTGAYNSPLHF.